This TCR beta chain was captured in a study of vaccination and CD4 T cells after COVID-19. Study overall: Post-COVID samples were collected a median approximately 100 days following diagnosis, spanning 35 to 161.

At the Johns Hopkins FTIC core, DNA taken from cultured CD4+ T cells was sequenced by way of the Oncomine TCR Beta short-read assay. Cultured CD4+ T cells yielded the extracted genomic DNA. TCRdb re-called the PCR reads through MiXCR, storing one row per CDR3 protein. The sample holds over 11,000 distinct CDR3 sequences; roughly 61% are singletons and the top ten take just under 20%. As regards this clonotype: Its antigen remains unknown.

Germline V gives CDR1 LNHNV, CDR2 YYDKDF (reference sequence). V lost 6 bases to trimming and J lost 8 bases, with 13 bases between them. The CDR3 contains 13 residues. Treatment defined: roughly 10-day PBMC culture with coronavirus spike peptide pools or control peptides (ViraFEST assay). Sequencing was performed on CD4+ T cells from blood, cultured in vitro. V is TRBV15 and J is TRBJ1-4; D call uncertain. This TCR came from a human donor who had recovered from COVID-19. CDR3 in DNA: TGTGCCACCAGATTAGGATCCTGGGAAAAACTGTTTTTT. This encodes CATRLGSWEKLFF.